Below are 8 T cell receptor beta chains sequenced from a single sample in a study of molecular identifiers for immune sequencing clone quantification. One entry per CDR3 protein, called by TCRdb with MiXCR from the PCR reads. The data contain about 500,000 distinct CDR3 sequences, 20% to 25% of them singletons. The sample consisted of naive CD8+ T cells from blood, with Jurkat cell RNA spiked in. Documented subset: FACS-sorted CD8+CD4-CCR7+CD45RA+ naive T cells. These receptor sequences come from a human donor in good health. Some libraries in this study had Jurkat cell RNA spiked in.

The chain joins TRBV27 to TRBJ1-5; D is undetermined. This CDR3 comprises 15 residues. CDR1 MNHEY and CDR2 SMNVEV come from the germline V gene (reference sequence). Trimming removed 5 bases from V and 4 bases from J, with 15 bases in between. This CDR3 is CASSPTEGWNQPQHF. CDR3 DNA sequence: TGTGCCAGCAGTCCCACTGAGGGATGGAATCAGCCCCAGCATTTT.

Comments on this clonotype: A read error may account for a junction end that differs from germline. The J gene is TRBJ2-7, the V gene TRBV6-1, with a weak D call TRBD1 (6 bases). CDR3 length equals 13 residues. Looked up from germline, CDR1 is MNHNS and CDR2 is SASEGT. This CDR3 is CASARGLYYEQHF. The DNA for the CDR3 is TGTGCCAGCGCCAGGGGTCTTTACTACGAGCAGCACTTC.

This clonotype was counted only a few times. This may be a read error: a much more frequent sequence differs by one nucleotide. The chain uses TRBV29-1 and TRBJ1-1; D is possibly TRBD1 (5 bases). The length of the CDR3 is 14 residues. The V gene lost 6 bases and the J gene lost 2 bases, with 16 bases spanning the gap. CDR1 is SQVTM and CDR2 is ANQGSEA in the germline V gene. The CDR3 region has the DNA TGCAGCGTAGCGGGACGGGGAGAAAACACTGAAGCTTTCTTT. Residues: CSVAGRGENTEAFF.

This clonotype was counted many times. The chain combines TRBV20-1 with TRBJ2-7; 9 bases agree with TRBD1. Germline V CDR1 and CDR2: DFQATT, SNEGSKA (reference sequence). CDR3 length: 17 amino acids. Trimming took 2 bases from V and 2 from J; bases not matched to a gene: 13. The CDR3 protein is CSARSGQGPTKTYEQYF. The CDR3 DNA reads TGCAGTGCTAGATCGGGACAGGGACCGACGAAAACCTACGAGCAGTACTTC.

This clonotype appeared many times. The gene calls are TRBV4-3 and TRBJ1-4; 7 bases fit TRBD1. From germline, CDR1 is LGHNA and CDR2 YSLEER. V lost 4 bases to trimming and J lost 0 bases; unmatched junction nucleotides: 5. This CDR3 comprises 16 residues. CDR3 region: CASSPGTASTNEKLFF. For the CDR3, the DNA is TGCGCCAGCAGCCCAGGGACAGCGTCAACTAATGAAAAACTGTTTTTT.

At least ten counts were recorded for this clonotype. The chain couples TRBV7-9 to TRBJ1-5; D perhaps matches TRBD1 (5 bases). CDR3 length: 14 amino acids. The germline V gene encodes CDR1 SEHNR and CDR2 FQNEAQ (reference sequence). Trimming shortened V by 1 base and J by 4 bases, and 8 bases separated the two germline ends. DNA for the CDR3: TGTGCCAGCAGCTTAGGAGGGGTAAATCAGCCCCAGCATTTT. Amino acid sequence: CASSLGGVNQPQHF. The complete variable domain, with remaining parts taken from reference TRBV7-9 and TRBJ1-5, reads DTGVSQNPRHKITKRGQNVTFRCDPISEHNRLYWYRQTLGQGPEFLTYFQNEAQLEKSRLLSDRFSAERPKGSFSTLEIQRTEQGDSAMYLCASSLGGVNQPQHFGDGTRLSIL.

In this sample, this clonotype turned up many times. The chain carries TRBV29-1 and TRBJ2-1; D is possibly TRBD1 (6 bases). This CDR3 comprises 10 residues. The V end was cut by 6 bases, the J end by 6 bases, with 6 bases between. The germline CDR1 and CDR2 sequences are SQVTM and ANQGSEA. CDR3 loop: CSVDSNEQFF. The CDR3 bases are TGCAGCGTGGACAGCAATGAGCAGTTCTTC.

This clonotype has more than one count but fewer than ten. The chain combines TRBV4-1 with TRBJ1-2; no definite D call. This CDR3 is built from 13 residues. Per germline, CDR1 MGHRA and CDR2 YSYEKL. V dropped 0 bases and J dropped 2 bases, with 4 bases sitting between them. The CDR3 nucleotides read TGCGCCAGCAGCCAAGAAAGCAACTATGGCTACACCTTC. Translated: CASSQESNYGYTF.